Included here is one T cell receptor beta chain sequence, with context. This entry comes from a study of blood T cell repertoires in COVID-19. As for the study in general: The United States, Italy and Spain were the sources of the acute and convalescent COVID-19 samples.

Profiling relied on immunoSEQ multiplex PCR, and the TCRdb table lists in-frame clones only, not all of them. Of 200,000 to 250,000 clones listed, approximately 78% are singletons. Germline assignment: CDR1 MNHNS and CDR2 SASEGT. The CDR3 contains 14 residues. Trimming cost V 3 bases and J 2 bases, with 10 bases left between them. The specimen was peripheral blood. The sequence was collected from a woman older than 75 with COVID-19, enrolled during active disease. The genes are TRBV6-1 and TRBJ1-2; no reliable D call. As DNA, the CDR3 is TGTGCCAGCAGTGACGTACACGAAAACTATGGCTACACCTTC. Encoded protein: CASSDVHENYGYTF.